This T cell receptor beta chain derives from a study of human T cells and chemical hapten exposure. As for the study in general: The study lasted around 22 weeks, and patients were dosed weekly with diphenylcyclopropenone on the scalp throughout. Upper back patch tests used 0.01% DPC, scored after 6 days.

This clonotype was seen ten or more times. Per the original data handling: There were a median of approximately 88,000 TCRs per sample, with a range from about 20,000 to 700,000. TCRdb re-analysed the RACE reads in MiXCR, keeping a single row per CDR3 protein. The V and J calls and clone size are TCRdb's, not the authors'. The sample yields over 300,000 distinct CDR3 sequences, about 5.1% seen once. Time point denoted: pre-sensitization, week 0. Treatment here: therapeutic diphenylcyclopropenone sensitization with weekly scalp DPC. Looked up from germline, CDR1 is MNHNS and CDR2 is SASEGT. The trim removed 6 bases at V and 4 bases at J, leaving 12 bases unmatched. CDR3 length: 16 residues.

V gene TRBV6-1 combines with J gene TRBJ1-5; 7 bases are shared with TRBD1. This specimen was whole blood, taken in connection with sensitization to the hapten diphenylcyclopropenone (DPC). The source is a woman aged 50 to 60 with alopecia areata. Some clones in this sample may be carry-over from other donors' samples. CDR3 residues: CASRPPGGSGNQPQHF. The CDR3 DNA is TGTGCCAGCAGGCCACCAGGGGGGTCGGGGAATCAGCCCCAGCATTTT.